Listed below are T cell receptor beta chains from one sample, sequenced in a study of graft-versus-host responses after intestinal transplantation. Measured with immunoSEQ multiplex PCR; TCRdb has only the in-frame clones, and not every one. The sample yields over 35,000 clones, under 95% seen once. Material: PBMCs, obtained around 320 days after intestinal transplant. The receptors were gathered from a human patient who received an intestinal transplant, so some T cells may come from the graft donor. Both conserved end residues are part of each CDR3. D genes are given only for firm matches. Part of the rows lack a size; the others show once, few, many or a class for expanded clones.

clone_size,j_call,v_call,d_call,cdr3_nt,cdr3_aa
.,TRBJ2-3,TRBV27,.,TGTGCCAGCACCCTAAAGGGTATTCGCCCCTTCGATACGCAGTATTTT,CASTLKGIRPFDTQYF
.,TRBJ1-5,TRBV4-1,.,TGCGCCAGCAGCCAAGGGCTGGATAGCAATCAGCCCCAGCATTTT,CASSQGLDSNQPQHF
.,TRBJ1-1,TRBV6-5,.,TGTGCCAGCAGGGTTTGGTGGGACACTGAAGCTTTCTTT,CASRVWWDTEAFF
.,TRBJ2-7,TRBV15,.,TGTGCCACCAGCAGAGATAGCCGTCCTTACGAGCAGTACTTC,CATSRDSRPYEQYF
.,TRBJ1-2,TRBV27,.,TGTGCCAGCAGCCGACAGATTAACTATGGCTACACCTTC,CASSRQINYGYTF
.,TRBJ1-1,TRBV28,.,TGTGCCAGCAGTGGGTTATACACTGAAGCTTTCTTT,CASSGLYTEAFF
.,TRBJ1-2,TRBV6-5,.,TGTGCCAGCACCCTACAGGGAAACGGCTACACCTTC,CASTLQGNGYTF
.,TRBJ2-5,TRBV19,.,TGTGCCAGTAGTAAGATCGGCTGGATGGAGACCCAGTACTTC,CASSKIGWMETQYF
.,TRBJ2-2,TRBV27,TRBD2,TGCGGGTGCGGGGGGCCTTACGGGGAGCTGTTTTTT,CGCGGPYGELFF
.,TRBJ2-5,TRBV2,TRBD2,TGTGCCAGCACGGCTAGCGGCCAAGAGACCCAGTACTTC,CASTASGQETQYF
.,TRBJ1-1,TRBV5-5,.,TGTGCCAGCAGCTTGGGACAGCCAACCTCTGAAGCTTTCTTT,CASSLGQPTSEAFF
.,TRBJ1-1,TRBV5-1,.,TGCGCCAGCAGCTGGAAGACATTACAGGGACCCACTGAAGCTTTCTTT,CASSWKTLQGPTEAFF
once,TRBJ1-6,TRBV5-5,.,TGTGCCAGCAGCTTCCAGGGTTCCTATAATTCACCCCTCCACTTT,CASSFQGSYNSPLHF
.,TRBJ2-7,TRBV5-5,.,TGTGCCAGCAGCTCCGGACTGGGCTTTAGCTCCTACGAGCAGTACTTC,CASSSGLGFSSYEQYF
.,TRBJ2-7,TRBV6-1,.,TGTGCCAGCAGCGGAACCTACGAGCAGTACTTC,CASSGTYEQYF
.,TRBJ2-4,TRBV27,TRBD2,TGTGCCAGCAGACCACTAGGTCGGAGGGTGACTAGCGGGGGGGCGGGGGCCAAAAACATTCAGTACTTC,CASRPLGRRVTSGGAGAKNIQYF
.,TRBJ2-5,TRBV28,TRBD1,TGTGCCAGCAGTCCCCGACAGGGCCGGGAGACCCAGTACTTC,CASSPRQGRETQYF
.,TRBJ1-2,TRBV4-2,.,TGTGCCAGCAGCCAAGATTTACACAGGGATAATGGCTACACCTTC,CASSQDLHRDNGYTF
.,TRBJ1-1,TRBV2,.,TGTGCCAGCAGGGACCGGGCCTCCACTGAAGCTTTCTTT,CASRDRASTEAFF
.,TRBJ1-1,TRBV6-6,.,TGTGCCTCAGCCGGCACTCGGTCCGCTGAAGCTTTCTTT,CASAGTRSAEAFF
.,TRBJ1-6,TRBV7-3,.,TGTGCCAGCAGCTTACTTCGTGATTCACCCCTCCACTTT,CASSLLRDSPLHF
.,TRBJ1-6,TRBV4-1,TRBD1,TGCGCCAGCAGCCAAGGAGAGTGGGACAGAGCCAATAATTCACCCCTCCACTTT,CASSQGEWDRANNSPLHF
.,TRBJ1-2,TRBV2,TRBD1,TGTGCCAGCAGTGCAGGGGGCTATGGCTACACCTTC,CASSAGGYGYTF